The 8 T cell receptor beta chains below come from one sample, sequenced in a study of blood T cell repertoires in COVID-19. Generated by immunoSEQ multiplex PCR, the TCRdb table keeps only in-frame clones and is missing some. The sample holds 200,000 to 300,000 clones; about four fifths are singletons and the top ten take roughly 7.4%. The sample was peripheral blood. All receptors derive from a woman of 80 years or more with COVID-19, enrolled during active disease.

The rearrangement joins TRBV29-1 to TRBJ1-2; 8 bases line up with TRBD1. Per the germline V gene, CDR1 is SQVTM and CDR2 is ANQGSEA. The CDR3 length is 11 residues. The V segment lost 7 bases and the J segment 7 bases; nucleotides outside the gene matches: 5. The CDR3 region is CSGRGPTGYTF. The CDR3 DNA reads TGCAGCGGCAGGGGGCCTACTGGCTACACCTTC.

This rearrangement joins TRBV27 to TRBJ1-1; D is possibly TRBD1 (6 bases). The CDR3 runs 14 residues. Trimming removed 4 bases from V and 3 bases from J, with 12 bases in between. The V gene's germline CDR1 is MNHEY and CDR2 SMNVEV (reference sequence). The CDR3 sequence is CASSSGTSYTEAFF. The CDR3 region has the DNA TGTGCCAGCAGTTCCGGGACAAGCTACACTGAAGCTTTCTTT.

CDR3 amino acids: CASTGTTYEQYF. CDR3 bases: TGTGCATCCACCGGGACAACCTACGAGCAGTACTTC. The chain is built from TRBV19 and TRBJ2-7; TRBD1 might be the D (6 bases). There are 12 residues in the CDR3. Germline V gene sequence: CDR1 LNHDA, CDR2 SQIVND (reference sequence).

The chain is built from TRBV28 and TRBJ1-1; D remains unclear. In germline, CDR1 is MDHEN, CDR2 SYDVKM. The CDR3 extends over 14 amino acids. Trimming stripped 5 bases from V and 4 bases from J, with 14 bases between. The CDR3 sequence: CASSPHREPTEAFF. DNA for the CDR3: TGTGCCAGCAGTCCTCACCGAGAACCCACTGAAGCTTTCTTT.

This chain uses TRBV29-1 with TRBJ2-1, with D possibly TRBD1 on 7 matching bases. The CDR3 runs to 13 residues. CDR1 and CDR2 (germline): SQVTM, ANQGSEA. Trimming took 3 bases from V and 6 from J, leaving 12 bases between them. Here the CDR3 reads CSVEGQGGNEQFF. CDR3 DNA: TGCAGCGTTGAGGGGCAGGGGGGCAATGAGCAGTTCTTC.

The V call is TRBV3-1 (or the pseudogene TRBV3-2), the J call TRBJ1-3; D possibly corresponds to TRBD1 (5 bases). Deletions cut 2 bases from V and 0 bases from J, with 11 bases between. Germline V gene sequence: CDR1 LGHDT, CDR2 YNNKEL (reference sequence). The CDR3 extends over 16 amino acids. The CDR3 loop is CASSQYGAYSGNTIYF. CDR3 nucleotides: TGTGCCAGCAGCCAATATGGGGCGTACTCTGGAAACACCATATATTTT.

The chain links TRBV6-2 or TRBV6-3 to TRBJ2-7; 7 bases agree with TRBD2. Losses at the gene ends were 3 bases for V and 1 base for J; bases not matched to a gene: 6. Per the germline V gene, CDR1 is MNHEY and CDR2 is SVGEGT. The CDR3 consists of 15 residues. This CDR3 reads CASSYPRRGSYEQYF. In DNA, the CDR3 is TGTGCCAGCAGTTATCCCCGGCGGGGGTCCTACGAGCAGTACTTC.

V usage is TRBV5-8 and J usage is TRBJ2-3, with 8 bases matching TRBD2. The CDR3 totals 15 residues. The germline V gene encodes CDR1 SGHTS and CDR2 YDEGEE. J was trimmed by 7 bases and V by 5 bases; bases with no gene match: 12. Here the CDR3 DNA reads TGTGCCAGCAGGGGAGGAGCGGGAGTTGTAAATACGCAGTATTTT. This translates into CASRGGAGVVNTQYF.